These 2 T cell receptor beta chains originate from one sample sequenced in a study of tumor and adjacent non-tumor tissue in lung cancer. RNA was extracted from bulk tissue without any cell sorting. A modified ARM-PCR protocol with three rounds of nested PCR amplified TCRbeta. Each CDR3 protein is one row after TCRdb ran MiXCR on the multiplex PCR reads. The sample contains 65,000 to 95,000 distinct CDR3 sequences, 75% to 90% of which appear only once. Sequenced: lung tumor tissue. These receptors originate from a woman aged 45-65 years with non-small cell lung cancer.

Comment on this clonotype: At one boundary the junction diverges from the germline segment, which might be a read error. The V and J genes are TRBV4-3 and TRBJ2-6; tentative D call: TRBD2 (5 bases). The CDR3 runs 16 residues. CDR1 LGHNA and CDR2 YSLEER come from the germline V gene. The CDR3 loop reads CASSQETTSGANILTF. CDR3 DNA: TGCGCCAGCAGCCAAGAGACTACCTCTGGAGCCAACATCCTGACTTTC.

In regard to this clonotype: The junction does not match germline at one end; this may be a read error. The chain couples TRBV20-1 to TRBJ2-1, with TRBD2 matching 8 bases. CDR1 DFQATT and CDR2 SNEGSKA come from the germline V gene (reference sequence). The CDR3 covers 15 residues. CDR3 coding DNA: TGCAGTGCTGGAGATTTCCGGGAGGGTGCCAATGAGCATTTCTTC. Translation gives CSAGDFREGANEHFF.